What follows is one T cell receptor (beta chain) and its context. What it recognizes is unknown. Germline is not matched at one junction end, which may reflect a read error. This sample is drawn from a study of blood T cells in healthy people across ages. Overall study results and limits: While age rose, TCR beta diversity per million T cells dropped in a roughly linear way.

The CDR3 spans 14 residues. CDR1 is SGHTA and CDR2 is FQGTGA in the germline V gene. A J-beta primer mix and a sample-barcoded 5' primer were used in a second PCR of roughly 6 to 12 cycles. The template-switch adaptor was a 5' adaptor with 12 random nucleotides. It tagged each cDNA molecule. Each CDR3 protein gets one entry after TCRdb re-called the 5' RACE reads with MiXCR. The sample consists of under 2 million distinct CDR3 sequences, around 35% of them appearing once. The amount of total RNA extracted per sample was at least 5 micrograms. The sequence derives from a woman in her thirties in good health. J is TRBJ2-1 and V is TRBV7-3, with D possibly being TRBD1 (6 bases). The J call could be wrong; TRBJ2-7 is a better fit for the DNA end. Input material: blood. CDR3 protein: CASSLTGSYNEQYF. CDR3 DNA: TGCGCCAGCAGCTTAACAGGGAGTTACAATGAGCAGTACTTC.